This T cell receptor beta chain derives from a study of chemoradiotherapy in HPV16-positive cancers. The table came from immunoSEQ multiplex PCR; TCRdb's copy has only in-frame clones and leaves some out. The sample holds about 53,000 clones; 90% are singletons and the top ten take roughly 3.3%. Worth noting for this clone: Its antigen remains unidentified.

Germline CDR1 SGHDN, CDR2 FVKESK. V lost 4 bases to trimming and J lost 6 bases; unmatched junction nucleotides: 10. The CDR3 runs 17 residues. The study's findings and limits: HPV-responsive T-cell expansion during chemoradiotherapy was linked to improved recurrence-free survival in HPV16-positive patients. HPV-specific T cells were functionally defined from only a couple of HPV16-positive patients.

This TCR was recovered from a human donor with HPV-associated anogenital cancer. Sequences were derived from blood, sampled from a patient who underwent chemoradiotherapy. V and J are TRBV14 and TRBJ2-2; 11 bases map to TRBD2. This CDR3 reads CASSPRGLAAPPGELFF. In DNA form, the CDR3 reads TGTGCCAGCAGCCCGAGGGGACTAGCGGCCCCCCCCGGGGAGCTGTTTTTT.